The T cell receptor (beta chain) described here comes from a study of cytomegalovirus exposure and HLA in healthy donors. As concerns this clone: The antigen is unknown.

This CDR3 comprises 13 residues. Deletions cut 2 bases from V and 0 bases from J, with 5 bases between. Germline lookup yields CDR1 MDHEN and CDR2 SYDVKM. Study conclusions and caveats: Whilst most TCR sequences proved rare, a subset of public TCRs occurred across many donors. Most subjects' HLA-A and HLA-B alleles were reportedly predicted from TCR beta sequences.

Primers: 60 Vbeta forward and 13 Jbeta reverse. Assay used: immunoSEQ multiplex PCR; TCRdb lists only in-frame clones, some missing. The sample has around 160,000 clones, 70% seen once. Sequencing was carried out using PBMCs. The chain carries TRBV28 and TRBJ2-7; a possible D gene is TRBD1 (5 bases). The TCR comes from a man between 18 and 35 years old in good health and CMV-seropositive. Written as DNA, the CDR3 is TGTGCCAGCAGTTTAGACAGCTCCTACGAGCAGTACGTC. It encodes CASSLDSSYEQYV.